Listed below are T cell receptor beta chains from one sample, sequenced in a study of early T cells in non-severe SARS-CoV-2 infection. A single record per CDR3 protein comes from TCRdb applying MiXCR to the 5' RACE reads. The sample yields approximately 77,000 distinct CDR3 sequences, around 5% seen once. The sample consisted of whole blood, taken at baseline. These receptors all come from an adult who was a healthcare worker with PCR-confirmed SARS-CoV-2 infection or an uninfected control (not recorded which). Each CDR3 is given with its conserved first and last residue. Each record gives: V gene, clone size, J gene, D gene, CDR3 protein, CDR3 DNA. A D gene is named only where the DNA matches it firmly. Only part of the rows carry a size: once, few, many, or a class if the clone is expanded.

V gene: TRBV5-1; clone size: -; J gene: TRBJ2-7; D gene: TRBD2; CDR3 protein: CASSLGTSAREQCF; CDR3 DNA: TGCGCCAGCAGCTTGGGTACTAGCGCGCGAGAGCAGTGCTTC
V gene: TRBV7-3; clone size: many; J gene: TRBJ1-2; D gene: -; CDR3 protein: CASSPNREDGYTF; CDR3 DNA: TGTGCCAGCAGCCCAAACAGGGAAGATGGCTACACCTTC
V gene: TRBV18; clone size: many; J gene: TRBJ2-3; D gene: -; CDR3 protein: CASSPRQASNGDTQYF; CDR3 DNA: TGTGCCAGCTCACCACGGCAGGCATCAAACGGAGATACGCAGTATTTT
V gene: TRBV9; clone size: few; J gene: TRBJ2-1; D gene: TRBD2; CDR3 protein: CASSVGLAGSANNEQFF; CDR3 DNA: TGTGCCAGCAGCGTCGGACTAGCGGGATCGGCCAACAATGAGCAGTTCTTC
V gene: TRBV7-8; clone size: many; J gene: TRBJ2-7; D gene: TRBD1; CDR3 protein: CASLRGTGSEQYF; CDR3 DNA: TGTGCCAGCCTCCGAGGGACAGGGAGTGAGCAGTACTTC
V gene: TRBV20-1; clone size: many; J gene: TRBJ2-1; D gene: -; CDR3 protein: CSARIGNEQFF; CDR3 DNA: TGCAGTGCTAGAATCGGGAATGAGCAGTTCTTC
V gene: TRBV7-2; clone size: many; J gene: TRBJ2-3; D gene: -; CDR3 protein: CASSRGIFEGDTQYF; CDR3 DNA: TGTGCCAGCTCCAGGGGCATCTTTGAAGGAGATACGCAGTATTTT
V gene: TRBV27; clone size: many; J gene: TRBJ2-7; D gene: -; CDR3 protein: CASRRAWHEQYF; CDR3 DNA: TGTGCCAGCAGAAGGGCCTGGCACGAGCAGTACTTC
V gene: TRBV7-6; clone size: -; J gene: TRBJ2-3; D gene: TRBD2; CDR3 protein: CASSDGTSGRTDTQYF; CDR3 DNA: TGTGCCAGCAGCGACGGGACTAGCGGCCGCACAGATACGCAGTATTTT
V gene: TRBV28; clone size: many; J gene: TRBJ1-2; D gene: -; CDR3 protein: CASGISNYGYTF; CDR3 DNA: TGTGCCAGCGGGATCTCTAACTATGGCTACACCTTC
V gene: TRBV28; clone size: few; J gene: TRBJ2-7; D gene: -; CDR3 protein: CASSAGGGSPGEQYF; CDR3 DNA: TGTGCCAGCAGTGCCGGCGGGGGCTCCCCAGGCGAGCAGTACTTC
V gene: TRBV29-1; clone size: many; J gene: TRBJ2-1; D gene: TRBD1; CDR3 protein: CSVSRTGGHEQFF; CDR3 DNA: TGCAGCGTCAGTAGGACAGGGGGCCATGAGCAGTTCTTC
V gene: TRBV5-5; clone size: many; J gene: TRBJ2-1; D gene: TRBD1; CDR3 protein: CASTLRDQGDNEQFF; CDR3 DNA: TGTGCCAGCACCCTCCGTGATCAGGGGGACAATGAGCAGTTCTTC
V gene: TRBV19; clone size: few; J gene: TRBJ2-7; D gene: -; CDR3 protein: CASSRGSPAYEQYF; CDR3 DNA: TGTGCCAGTAGTAGGGGCAGTCCGGCCTACGAGCAGTACTTC